This TCR beta chain stems from a study of cytomegalovirus exposure and HLA in healthy donors (dated by TCRdb to about 2017). For the wider study: An earlier analysis of roughly 570 of the donors reported approximately 280 Gb of sequence data and about 120 million unique TCR beta sequences obtained from roughly 180 million T cells. All discovery cohort repertoires had been generated using a single sequencing platform. Donor age, sex, ethnicity and CMV serostatus were compiled alongside the repertoire data. Of the roughly 410 genotyped donors, 75% to 85% were placed in the genetic ancestry cluster associated with self-reported Caucasian donors. An earlier analysis of approximately 500 of the donors applied high-throughput TCR beta sequencing to assess whether each TCR beta V gene segment acted as functional or pseudogenic. Four to six DR-DQ haplotypes were handled as single units for association and clustering, since linkage in the cohort was strong. Around 300 gigabases of sequencing data and approximately 85 million unique TCR sequences were included in an early release covering roughly 700 HLA-typed donors. The study aimed to test whether signatures of past pathogen exposure could be identified by cataloging public T cell receptors. Rather than drawing on any new phenotypic data, the later analysis identified candidate immune exposures from TCR beta sequences and the way those sequences occurred across donors. The number of donors typed differed by locus, with 629-630 for A, B, C, DRB1 and DQB1, more than 500 for DQA1, 600 to 610 for DPA1, and approximately 470 for DPB1. Among around 400 genotyped donors of the cohort, an average of around 250,000 unique TCR beta nucleotide sequences was sequenced per donor, of which about 19% were non-productive. To study patterns of TCR occurrence, a later analysis re-analyzed previously published TCR beta repertoires from around 700 donors and added high-resolution HLA genotyping. A later genetic analysis took genome-wide SNP genotypes for about three fifths of the 666 donors and used that subset as a discovery cohort. The study profiled the T cell repertoires of around 700 subjects by immunosequencing and related them to cytomegalovirus serostatus. To predict cytomegalovirus infection status, the study brought together high-throughput TCR immunosequencing, statistical association of individual TCRs with disease status, and machine learning. HLA typing covered class I and class II loci at four-digit resolution. Besides the first cohort of some 670 subjects, a separate validation cohort made up of roughly 120 different subjects was used. Results the study describes overall, beyond this receptor: Correlated functional status among segregating V segments might reflect linkage disequilibrium, but an unknown experimental factor could not be ruled out. Some IMGT-functional V segments, including TRBV6-2 and TRBV6-3, could not be distinguished by the 87-base-pair reads and were therefore excluded. In a later analysis, HLA-associated TCR beta chains showed more clonal expansion and lower generation probabilities than non-associated chains that were equally common. In a later genetic analysis, a missense DCLRE1C variant was associated with V-gene and J-gene trimming of TCR beta chains, and the association was replicated in an independent cohort. Presence/absence analyses assumed roughly uniform sequencing depth across donors, an assumption that may not hold. A further reported finding was that TCR beta sequences accurately predicted the HLA-A and HLA-B alleles for most subjects in the first cohort. In a later analysis, the rate of TCR association differed among HLA loci, with DRB1 alleles having the most associated TCRs and HLA-C alleles having the fewest. The classifier was reported to diagnose cytomegalovirus status with high specificity and sensitivity in both the original cohort and the validation cohort. Assigning TCR associations to individual alleles was difficult when HLA alleles, especially DR and DQ, strongly co-occurred. A later analysis reported that several top co-occurrence clusters appeared linked to parvovirus B19, influenza, CMV and Epstein-Barr virus. A few of the identified cytomegalovirus-associated TCR beta chains were confirmed in vitro to be specific for cytomegalovirus antigens. Because some donors lacked HLA typing at each locus, the association tests relied only on the typed subset. This cohort had only TCR beta chains sequenced, and the lack of alpha or paired-chain data limited which features could be detected. Most TCR sequences were observed very rarely across donors, whereas some public TCRs were present in many individuals. An earlier analysis of approximately 500 of the donors showed that most TCR beta V segments appeared in productive rearrangements either about 87% or about 30% of the time, which broadly matched IMGT annotations. A later analysis found that most CMV-associated TCR beta chains appeared HLA-restricted, with HLA associations seemingly driven largely by CMV exposure. A total of around 150 TCR beta chains were listed by the study as associated with cytomegalovirus. In a later analysis, about 17,000 TCR beta sequences were associated with specific HLA alleles at a false discovery rate of 0.05. The authors suggested that the approach could potentially be extended to other disease states and immunological phenotypes. For the cohort, immune exposure information was limited to CMV serostatus. In a later genetic analysis, fewer N-insertions in productive TCRs were reported among donors in an Asian-associated ancestry cluster than the roughly 640-donor mean. The earlier analysis of 587 of the donors excluded 15 to 20 rarely observed V segments, including chromosome 9 orphons, because counts were too low. A cluster of highly shared sequence variants was judged likely to be a technical artifact of the sequencing pipeline.

The cohort consisted of 600 to 700 healthy bone marrow donors. At the time of sampling, all cohort members were nominally healthy, though unrecorded immune exposures were likely present. The donor tested CMV seropositive and was one of the 289 seropositive cohort members. Every donor gave a peripheral blood sample, and the peripheral blood mononuclear cells from that sample were used for TCR beta sequencing. The Qiagen DNeasy Blood Extraction Kit was used to extract genomic DNA from the blood cell samples. Concerning this clone itself: What this receptor recognizes is not known. Base qualities are not provided; no much larger clone lies one nucleotide away.

Library method: the immunoSEQ multiplex PCR assay. For the multiplex PCR, a mixture combining 60 forward primers for TCR Vbeta segments and 13 reverse primers for TCR Jbeta segments was used. Amplification of the CDR3 region of rearranged TCR beta genes was performed with a multiplex PCR assay on genomic DNA. The Illumina HiSeq System was used to sequence the amplified TCR beta libraries as 87-base-pair reads. On the study's bioinformatics: Across the 700 or so repertoires, a later analysis counted roughly 84 million unique TCR beta chains, around 10 million of which were shared by at least two donors. A nearest-neighbor algorithm error-corrected the raw reads and collapsed the reads into unique sequences, merging closely related sequences to remove PCR and sequencing errors. Alignment of CDR3 sequences to IMGT reference sequences was used to assign V, D and J gene segments. For a sequence to be retained, a match of at least six nucleotides to both a V gene segment and a J gene segment was required. A rearrangement was called productive if the CDR3 had no stop codons and remained in frame with V and J, and every other rearrangement was called non-productive. Following IMGT convention, CDR3 was defined as the stretch from the second conserved V-encoded cysteine up to the conserved J-encoded phenylalanine. In an earlier analysis of roughly 580 of the donors, sequences lacking an unambiguous match to a single V gene segment were excluded. An earlier analysis of a few hundred of the donors classified V segments as functional when productive rearrangements were above 56.7% and as segregating when the standard deviation between donors was above 5%. To diagnose cytomegalovirus status from the catalog of TCR beta chain sequences, a statistical classification framework was built. V and J gene assignment, in a later analysis, came from comparing TCR nucleotide sequences with IMGT/GENE-DB human TR gene sequences. Using the TCRdist pipeline, a later analysis assigned CDR3 sequences along with most-parsimonious VDJ recombination scenarios. In a later analysis, every TCR beta chain was defined by the combination of its CDR3 amino acid sequence and its V-gene family, and reads without a unique V-gene family were dropped. As a way to deal with suspected cross-contamination and a sequencing artifact, a later analysis dropped approximately 590 nucleotide sequences that were highly shared and had low generation probability. In a later analysis, a clonal expansion index was calculated for each public chain from normalized within-repertoire ranks of inferred template counts. In a later analysis, generation probabilities were computed using a VDJ recombination model fitted to out-of-frame rearrangements, and the results were checked against IGoR. Hypergeometric tests were used in a later analysis to score TCR-TCR, TCR-HLA and TCR-CMV co-occurrence, with a repertoire-size bias correction applied to the TCR pairs. False discovery rates were estimated in a later analysis by permuting HLA or CMV assignments 20 times. In a later analysis, co-occurring TCRs were grouped using DBSCAN, and TCRdist sequence similarity was added for clustering within HLA-allele-positive subsets. For co-occurrence clustering, repertoires with fewer than 30,000 or more than 120,000 public chains were excluded, along with several repertoires with anomalous nucleotide sharing. What TCRdb holds here is the immuneACCESS table cut down to in-frame rearrangements. Part of the clones is not present; checked against another copy, under half of the missing clones reflect an unresolved V gene, and the others are unexplained. V and J calls and clone size come straight from that table; D and trimming were deduced from the DNA. In this sample the table shows 150,000 to 200,000 clones, roughly 78% of which occur a single time. The ten largest clones take up 3.5% to 5% of the sample.

V is cut back by 9 bases and J by 7 bases, with 13 bases in the junction unmatched. In the germline V gene (reference sequence), CDR1 corresponds to LNHDA and CDR2 to SQIVND. Spanning cysteine to phenylalanine, the CDR3 consists of 15 amino acids. Only the CDR3 region is kept as DNA, spanning 45 bases read in frame from base 1. The rearrangement combines TRBV19 with TRBJ2-2; the junction holds 8 bases that match TRBD2. Sequencing was carried out using PBMCs. The source is a woman aged 30 to 39 in good health and CMV-seropositive. The CDR3 region has the sequence CASRRGASGGGELFF. At the DNA level, the sequence is TGTGCCAGCCGGCGGGGGGCTAGCGGTGGCGGGGAGCTGTTTTTT.